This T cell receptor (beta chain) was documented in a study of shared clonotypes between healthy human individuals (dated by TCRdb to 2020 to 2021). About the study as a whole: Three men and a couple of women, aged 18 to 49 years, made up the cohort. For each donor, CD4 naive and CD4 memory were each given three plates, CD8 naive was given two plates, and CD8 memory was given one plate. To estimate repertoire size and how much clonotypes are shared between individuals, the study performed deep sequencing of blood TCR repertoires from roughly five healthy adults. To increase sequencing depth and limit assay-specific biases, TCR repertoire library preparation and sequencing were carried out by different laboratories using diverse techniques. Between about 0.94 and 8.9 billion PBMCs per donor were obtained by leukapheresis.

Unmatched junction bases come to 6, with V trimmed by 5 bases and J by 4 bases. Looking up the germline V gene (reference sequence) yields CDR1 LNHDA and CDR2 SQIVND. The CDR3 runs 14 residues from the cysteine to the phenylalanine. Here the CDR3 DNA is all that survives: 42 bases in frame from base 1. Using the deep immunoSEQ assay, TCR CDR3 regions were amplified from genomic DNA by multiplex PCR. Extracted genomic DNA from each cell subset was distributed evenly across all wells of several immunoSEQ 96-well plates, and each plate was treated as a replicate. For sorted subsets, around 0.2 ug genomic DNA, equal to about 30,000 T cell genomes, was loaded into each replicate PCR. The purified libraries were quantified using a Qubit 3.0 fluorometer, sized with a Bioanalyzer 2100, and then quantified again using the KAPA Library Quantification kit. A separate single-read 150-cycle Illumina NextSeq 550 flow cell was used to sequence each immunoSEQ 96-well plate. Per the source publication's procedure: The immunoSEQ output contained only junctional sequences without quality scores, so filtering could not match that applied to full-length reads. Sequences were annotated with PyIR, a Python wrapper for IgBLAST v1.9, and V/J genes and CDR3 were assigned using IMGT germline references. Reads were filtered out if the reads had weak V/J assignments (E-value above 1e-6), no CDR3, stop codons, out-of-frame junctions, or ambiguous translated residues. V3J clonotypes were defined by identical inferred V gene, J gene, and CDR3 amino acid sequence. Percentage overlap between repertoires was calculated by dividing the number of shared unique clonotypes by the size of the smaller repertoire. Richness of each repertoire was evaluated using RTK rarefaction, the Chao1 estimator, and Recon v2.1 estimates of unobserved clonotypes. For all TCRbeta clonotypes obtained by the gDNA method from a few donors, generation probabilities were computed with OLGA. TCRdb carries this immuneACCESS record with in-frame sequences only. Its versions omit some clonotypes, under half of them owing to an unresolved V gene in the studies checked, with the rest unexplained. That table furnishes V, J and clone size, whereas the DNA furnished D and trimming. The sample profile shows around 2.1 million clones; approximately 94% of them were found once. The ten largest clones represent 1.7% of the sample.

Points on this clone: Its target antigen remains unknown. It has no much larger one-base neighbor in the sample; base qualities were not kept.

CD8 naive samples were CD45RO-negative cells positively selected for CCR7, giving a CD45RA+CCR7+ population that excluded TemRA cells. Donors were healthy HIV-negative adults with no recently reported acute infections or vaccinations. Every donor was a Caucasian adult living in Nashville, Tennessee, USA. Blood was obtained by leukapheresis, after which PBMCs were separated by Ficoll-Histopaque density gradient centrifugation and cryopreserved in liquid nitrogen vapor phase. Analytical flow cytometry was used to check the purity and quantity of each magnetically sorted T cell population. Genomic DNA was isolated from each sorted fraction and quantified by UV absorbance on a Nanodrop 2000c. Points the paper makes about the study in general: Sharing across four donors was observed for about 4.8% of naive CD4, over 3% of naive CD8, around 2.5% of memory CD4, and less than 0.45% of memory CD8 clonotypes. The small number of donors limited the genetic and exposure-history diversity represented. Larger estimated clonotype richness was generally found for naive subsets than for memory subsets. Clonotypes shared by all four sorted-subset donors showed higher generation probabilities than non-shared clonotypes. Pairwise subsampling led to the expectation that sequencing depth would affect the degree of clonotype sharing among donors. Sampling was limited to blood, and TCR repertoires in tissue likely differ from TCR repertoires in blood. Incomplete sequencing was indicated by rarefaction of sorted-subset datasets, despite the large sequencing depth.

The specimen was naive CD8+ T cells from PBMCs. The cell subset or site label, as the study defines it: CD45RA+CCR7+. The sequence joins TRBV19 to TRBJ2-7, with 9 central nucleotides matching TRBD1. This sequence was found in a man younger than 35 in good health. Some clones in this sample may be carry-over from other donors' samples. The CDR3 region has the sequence CASSDTGGGYEQYF. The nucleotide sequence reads TGTGCCAGTAGTGATACAGGGGGCGGATACGAGCAGTACTTC.